This TCR beta chain was documented in a study of T cells in Graves' hyperthyroidism and ophthalmopathy. Study results and caveats: Ophthalmopathy and stable hyperthyroidism were told apart by a 13 V-J model.

The source material, RNA transcripts, was used to amplify TCR beta CDR3 regions. HTBI primers were used for first-round RT-PCR of the TCR CDR3. TCRdb reanalysed the multiplex PCR reads using MiXCR and keeps one entry per CDR3 protein. The profile shows fewer than 200,000 distinct CDR3 sequences, about a sixth of them singletons. The CDR3 consists of 13 residues. V was shortened by 5 bases and J by 3 bases, with 10 bases between the two germline ends. This clonotype was found many times. Its target is unknown. Diagnosis of hyperthyroidism was new in patients aged 18 to 65, and its duration was under 2 months. Diagnosis rested on symptoms, serum thyroxine and TRAb, thyroid ultrasound, and orbital computed tomography.

Input material: blood. The origin of this receptor is a woman aged 50 to 60 with Graves' hyperthyroidism. The chain joins TRBV12-3 or TRBV12-4 to TRBJ1-1; TRBD1 might be the D (6 bases). The CDR3 reads CASSEQGYTEAFF. For the CDR3, the DNA is TGTGCCAGCAGTGAACAGGGTTACACTGAAGCTTTCTTT.